One and the same sample provided the 19 T cell receptor beta chains below, sequenced in a study of CD8 T cells in ankylosing spondylitis. TCRdb fed the 5' RACE reads into MiXCR, producing one record per CDR3 protein. The sample lists 84,000 or so distinct CDR3 sequences; around 27% were seen once. The sample comprised blood, either unsorted or a sorted T cell fraction (not recorded which). The receptors were gathered from a male donor with ankylosing spondylitis or in good health (not recorded which).

The sample holds many counts of this clonotype. DNA of the CDR3: TGTGCCACCAGCAGACGGACAGGGAGCACAGATACGCAGTATTTT. Translation: CATSRRTGSTDTQYF. The V and J genes are TRBV15 and TRBJ2-3; 8 bases are shared with TRBD1. The V gene's germline CDR1 is LNHNV and CDR2 YYDKDF (reference sequence). Losses at the gene ends were 2 bases for V and 0 bases for J; bases not matched to a gene: 1. The CDR3 sequence is 15 residues long.

This clonotype came up a few times. The chain is built from TRBV20-1 and TRBJ2-5; 12 bases fit TRBD2. The V and J ends lost 5 bases and 0 bases, in that order; junction bases with no gene match: 1. CDR3 length equals 14 residues. CDR1 DFQATT and CDR2 SNEGSKA come from the germline V gene (reference sequence). CDR3 DNA: TGCAGTGCTGGACTAGCGGGGTACCAAGAGACCCAGTACTTC. It specifies CSAGLAGYQETQYF.

The chain couples TRBV29-1 to TRBJ2-5; the match to TRBD2 covers 8 bases. Germline CDR1 and CDR2: SQVTM and ANQGSEA. The CDR3 consists of 13 residues. Trimming cost V 5 bases and J 2 bases; bases outside gene matches: 4. The CDR3 sequence is CSVSGSGQETQYF. The CDR3, as DNA: TGCAGCGTTAGCGGGAGCGGGCAAGAGACCCAGTACTTC.

This clonotype has a handful of counts. The chain joins TRBV4-2 to TRBJ2-1; no clear D gene. Per the germline V gene, CDR1 is LGHNA and CDR2 is YNFKEQ. V was shortened by 0 bases and J by 6 bases, with 12 bases between the two germline ends. The CDR3 covers 15 residues. In DNA, the CDR3 is TGTGCCAGCAGCCAAGATCGAGGCCAGGCCAATGAGCAGTTCTTC. Its protein is CASSQDRGQANEQFF.

The sample holds a few counts of this clonotype. J is TRBJ1-1 and V is TRBV5-1; D is uncertain. Germline lookup yields CDR1 SGHRS and CDR2 YFSETQ. The length of the CDR3 is 14 residues. V was trimmed by 4 bases and J by 1 base, leaving 11 bases between them. CDR3 protein: CASSRRVENTEAFF. The CDR3 DNA reads TGCGCCAGCAGCAGGAGGGTCGAGAACACTGAAGCTTTCTTT. The entire variable domain, with the rest obtained from reference TRBV5-1 and TRBJ1-1, is as follows: KAGVTQTPRYLIKTRGQQVTLSCSPISGHRSVSWYQQTPGQGLQFLFEYFSETQRNKGNFPGRFSGRQFSNSRSEMNVSTLELGDSALYLCASSRRVENTEAFFGQGTRLTVV.

This rearrangement joins TRBV20-1 to TRBJ2-5; D is possibly TRBD1 (5 bases). Germline CDR1 and CDR2: DFQATT and SNEGSKA (reference sequence). The V end was cut by 3 bases, the J end by 4 bases, with 9 bases between. This CDR3 region has 12 residues. The CDR3 coding sequence is TGCAGTGCTAGCAGGGTTGGAGAGACCCAGTACTTC. Translating it yields CSASRVGETQYF.

This clonotype has at least ten counts. The genes are TRBV20-1 and TRBJ2-5; 7 bases match TRBD1. The junction had 11 bases not matched to a gene; V was cut back by 6 bases and J by 4 bases. The V gene's germline CDR1 is DFQATT and CDR2 SNEGSKA (reference sequence). The CDR3 is made up of 14 amino acids. Here the CDR3 reads CSALGQDLAETQYF. The CDR3 nucleotides read TGCAGTGCCCTCGGACAGGACCTCGCAGAGACCCAGTACTTC.

This clonotype has ten or more counts. The rearrangement links TRBV20-1 to TRBJ2-1; D may correspond to TRBD1 or TRBD2 (5 bases each). The CDR3 totals 17 residues. The V end lost 3 bases, the J end lost 6 bases, and 24 bases lay between the germline ends. CDR1 DFQATT and CDR2 SNEGSKA come from the germline V gene (reference sequence). CDR3 DNA: TGCAGTGCTAGGCCTACCCTAGGGGAGTATTCCGGCAATGAGCAGTTCTTC. This gives the protein CSARPTLGEYSGNEQFF.

This chain uses TRBV4-1 with TRBJ1-2; 7 positions agree with TRBD1. This CDR3 is built from 15 residues. CDR1 MGHRA and CDR2 YSYEKL come from the germline V gene. V was pared by 2 bases and J by 0 bases, with 3 bases of the junction left unmatched. The CDR3 bases are TGCGCCAGCAGCCAACGGGACAGAGCTAACTATGGCTACACCTTC. Its translation is CASSQRDRANYGYTF.

The CDR3, as DNA: TGTGCCAGCAGCCCGAGGACTAGCCTGAACACCGGGGAGCTGTTTTTT. Residues: CASSPRTSLNTGELFF. This chain uses TRBV7-8 with TRBJ2-2; 8 positions match TRBD2. The CDR3 has 16 amino acids. V lost 5 bases and J lost 1; bases outside the gene matches: 6. CDR1 is SGHVS, CDR2 FQNEAQ, per germline.

This sequence joins TRBV6-1 and TRBJ2-1; D remains ambiguous. Germline V gene data show CDR1 as MNHNS and CDR2 as SASEGT. V was clipped by 5 bases and J by 5 bases, with 16 bases between them. This CDR3 contains 15 residues. This CDR3 reads CASSKRPNPDNEQFF. The CDR3, as DNA: TGTGCCAGCAGTAAACGACCGAACCCCGACAATGAGCAGTTCTTC.

J is TRBJ1-4 and V is TRBV6-4; D may be TRBD1 (6 bases). The CDR3 extends over 14 amino acids. Germline lookup yields CDR1 MRHNA and CDR2 SNTAGT. Between the trimmed V and J ends, which lost 6 bases and 7 bases, there was a span of 15 bases. The CDR3 DNA is TGTGCCAGCAGATCCGACAGGAATGGTGAAAAACTGTTTTTT. This encodes CASRSDRNGEKLFF.

The chain uses TRBV20-1 and TRBJ2-7; 9 bases are shared with TRBD2. Germline CDR1 and CDR2: DFQATT and SNEGSKA (reference sequence). J gave up 3 bases and V 0 bases, and 12 bases lay outside the gene matches. The CDR3 length is 17 residues. DNA for the CDR3: TGCAGTGCTAGAGATCTCGAGCTAGCGGGATCATACTACGAGCAGTACTTC. Protein product: CSARDLELAGSYYEQYF.

This clonotype has only one observation. A much larger clone is a single base away; this may be a read error. The rearrangement joins TRBV5-1 to TRBJ2-7; D is possibly TRBD1 (6 bases). The V gene's germline CDR1 is SGHRS and CDR2 YFSETQ. This CDR3 comprises 14 residues. The V and J ends lost 0 bases and 3 bases respectively, with 10 bases between them. CDR3 sequence reads: CASSLVTGNYEQYF. Written as DNA, the CDR3 is TGCGCCAGCAGCTTGGTGACAGGAAACTACGAGCAGTACTTC.

This clonotype was recorded only once. The rearrangement links TRBV2 to TRBJ2-3, with no clear D. The length of the CDR3 is 15 residues. Germline V gives CDR1 SNHLY, CDR2 FYNNEI. Trimming cost V 4 bases and J 9 bases, with 20 bases left between them. DNA for the CDR3: TGTGCCAGCAGTGCTATTTTCCTCCGGGTCTCAACGCAGTATTTT. It yields the protein CASSAIFLRVSTQYF.

The chain joins TRBV6-1 to TRBJ1-2, with 9 bases that match TRBD1. CDR3 size: 14 residues. V lost 6 bases and J lost 4; bases outside the gene matches: 6. The germline CDR1 and CDR2 sequences are MNHNS and SASEGT. In DNA form, the CDR3 reads TGTGCCAGCAGCTCGGACAGGGGCTCCTATGGCTACACCTTC. This translates into CASSSDRGSYGYTF.

The J gene is TRBJ2-1, the V gene TRBV24-1, with 8 bases matching TRBD2. V gave up 1 base and J gave up 8 bases; unmatched junction bases: 9. The CDR3 covers 16 residues. Germline V gene data show CDR1 as KGHDR and CDR2 as SFDVKD. CDR3 sequence: CATSDFGTSWEDEQFF. For the CDR3, the DNA is TGTGCCACCAGTGATTTTGGGACTAGTTGGGAGGATGAGCAGTTCTTC.

The rearrangement uses TRBV6-5 and TRBJ2-7; 11 bases map to TRBD2. The length of the CDR3 is 18 residues. V shed 2 bases and J 7 bases; nucleotides not matched to a gene: 16. Germline CDR1 and CDR2: MNHEY and SVGAGI. CDR3 DNA sequence: TGTGCCAGCAGTTACCTCGTTGGGACTAGCGGATCCCCTAGGGAGCAGTACTTC. Its translation is CASSYLVGTSGSPREQYF.

Only one count was recorded for this clonotype. V and J are TRBV5-5 and TRBJ2-2, with D unresolved. The germline CDR1 and CDR2 sequences are SGHKS and YYEKEE (reference sequence). Trimming took off 3 bases at V and 3 bases at J, with 12 bases between the two ends. This CDR3 contains 15 residues. The chain's CDR3 is CASSWAGPDTGELFF. The CDR3, as DNA: TGTGCCAGCAGCTGGGCTGGCCCTGACACCGGGGAGCTGTTTTTT.